This T cell receptor (beta chain) was profiled in a study of OX40 agonist ivuxolimab in advanced cancers. Whole-study results and caveats: Part of the nonresponder group also had normalized T-cell clonal expansion that was low.

There are a few counts of this clone. Its antigen is unidentified. CDR3 length equals 13 residues. Germline V gene data show CDR1 as SNHLY and CDR2 as FYNNEI. The V end lost 2 bases, the J end lost 8 bases, and 12 bases lay between the germline ends. Assay used: immunoSEQ multiplex PCR; TCRdb lists only in-frame clones, some missing. The sample yields some 64,000 clones, approximately 90% seen once. The chain uses TRBV2 and TRBJ1-1; D unresolved. The clonotype comes from an adult with an advanced solid tumor such as melanoma, head and neck, liver or kidney cancer. The sequencing here drew on CD4+ or CD8+ T cells sorted from blood, taken in a trial of the OX40 agonist ivuxolimab. The CDR3 is CASSETAVVEAFF. The CDR3 DNA reads TGTGCCAGCAGTGAAACTGCGGTGGTGGAAGCTTTCTTT.